The 25 T cell receptor beta chains below were found in one sample sequenced in a study of OX40 agonist ivuxolimab in advanced cancers. Profiling relied on immunoSEQ multiplex PCR, and the TCRdb table lists in-frame clones only, not all of them. The sample has tens of thousands of clones; roughly 80% are singletons. The starting material was CD4+ or CD8+ T cells sorted from blood, obtained in a trial of the OX40 agonist ivuxolimab. The receptors stem from an adult with an advanced solid tumor such as melanoma, head and neck, liver or kidney cancer.

The rearrangement links TRBV6-5 to TRBJ1-4, with D hard to call. In germline, CDR1 is MNHEY, CDR2 SVGAGI. The CDR3 has 13 amino acids. V was clipped by 6 bases and J by 4 bases, with 9 bases between them. This chain's CDR3 is CASRGGFNEKLFF. DNA for the CDR3: TGTGCCAGCAGGGGAGGTTTTAATGAAAAACTGTTTTTT.

The CDR3 nucleotides read TGTGCCAGCAGAACTCAGAAGGCCGGTTACAATGAGCAGTTCTTC. This gives the protein CASRTQKAGYNEQFF. V is TRBV25-1 and J is TRBJ2-1; D is ambiguous. Germline CDR1 is MGHDK and CDR2 is SYGVNS. The CDR3 covers 15 residues. V gave up 6 bases and J gave up 4 bases, with 16 bases separating them.

The chain uses TRBV5-6 and TRBJ1-4, with a tentative D call TRBD1 (6 bases). CDR3 length: 15 residues. V lost 1 base to trimming and J lost 6 bases, with 13 bases between them. CDR1 and CDR2 (germline): SGHDT, YYEEEE. In DNA form, the CDR3 reads TGTGCCAGCAGCTTGATTTCTACAGGGTATGAAAAACTGTTTTTT. This gives the protein CASSLISTGYEKLFF.

The chain recombines TRBV29-1 with TRBJ2-7; D is unclear. The germline gives CDR1 SQVTM, CDR2 ANQGSEA. CDR3 length equals 12 residues. Trimming took off 2 bases at V and 6 bases at J, with 11 bases between the two ends. The CDR3 nucleotides read TGCAGCGTTGAAAAAGAAGTGGGCGAGCAGTACTTC. Its protein product is CSVEKEVGEQYF.

J is TRBJ2-3 and V is TRBV5-1; TRBD1 or TRBD2 may be the D gene (6 bases each). The CDR3 is 15 amino acids. CDR1 is SGHRS and CDR2 is YFSETQ in the germline V gene. V dropped 2 bases and J dropped 0 bases, with 10 bases sitting between them. CDR3 protein: CASSFGGGSTDTQYF. CDR3 sequence (DNA): TGCGCCAGCAGCTTCGGGGGCGGAAGCACAGATACGCAGTATTTT. The full variable domain, its missing parts supplied by reference TRBV5-1 and TRBJ2-3, is KAGVTQTPRYLIKTRGQQVTLSCSPISGHRSVSWYQQTPGQGLQFLFEYFSETQRNKGNFPGRFSGRQFSNSRSEMNVSTLELGDSALYLCASSFGGGSTDTQYFGPGTRLTVL.

The count of this clone is one. The V and J genes are TRBV15 and TRBJ2-7; 7 positions agree with TRBD1. V trimming: 2 bases; J trimming: 2 bases; junction bases outside the gene matches: 6. Germline V gene lookup returns CDR1 LNHNV and CDR2 YYDKDF (reference sequence). The CDR3 has 15 residues. For the CDR3, the DNA is TGTGCCACCAGCAGAACCCGGGACAGTACCTACGAGCAGTACTTC. This codes for CATSRTRDSTYEQYF.

This clone was observed a handful of times. The CDR3 DNA reads as TGTGCCAGCAGTTTTTCAATGGCGGGAGGCTACTACGAGCAGTACTTC. Translated, it gives CASSFSMAGGYYEQYF. This chain links TRBV27 with TRBJ2-7; TRBD2 matches at 8 bases. The ends lost 3 bases at V and 3 bases at J; junction bases unmatched: 10. The V gene's germline CDR1 is MNHEY and CDR2 SMNVEV (reference sequence). The CDR3 extends over 16 amino acids.

This clone was counted a single time. CDR3 bases: TGCGCCAGCAGCCCACTGACAGTCAATGAGCAGTTCTTC. It yields the protein CASSPLTVNEQFF. The J gene is TRBJ2-1, the V gene TRBV5-1, with D perhaps TRBD1 (5 bases). Germline lookup yields CDR1 SGHRS and CDR2 YFSETQ. The V end lost 4 bases, the J end lost 6 bases, and 11 bases lay between the germline ends. The CDR3 extends over 13 amino acids. Complete variable domain (other parts from reference TRBV5-1 and TRBJ2-1): KAGVTQTPRYLIKTRGQQVTLSCSPISGHRSVSWYQQTPGQGLQFLFEYFSETQRNKGNFPGRFSGRQFSNSRSEMNVSTLELGDSALYLCASSPLTVNEQFFGPGTRLTVL.

J is TRBJ2-7 and V is TRBV27; D is uncertain. This CDR3 region has 15 residues. Germline V gene data show CDR1 as MNHEY and CDR2 as SMNVEV (reference sequence). The ends were cut back, 3 bases at V and 0 bases at J, with 12 bases in the middle. In nucleotides, the CDR3 is TGTGCCAGCAGTTTTGCCGGCCATCCCTCCTACGAGCAGTACTTC. Protein product: CASSFAGHPSYEQYF.

This sequence joins TRBV6-1 and TRBJ2-1; D possibly corresponds to TRBD1 (6 bases). The CDR3 is 11 amino acids. Trimming cost V 6 bases and J 7 bases, with 7 bases left between them. Germline CDR1 is MNHNS and CDR2 is SASEGT. CDR3 DNA: TGTGCCAGCAGAAGGGGGAATGAGCAGTTCTTC. Its protein product is CASRRGNEQFF.

This clone was seen only a few times. This same CDR3 is encoded by further DNA sequences in the sample. V usage is TRBV29-1 and J usage is TRBJ2-3, with unresolved D. Per the germline V gene, CDR1 is SQVTM and CDR2 is ANQGSEA. The V and J ends lost 6 bases and 0 bases respectively, with 7 bases between them. The CDR3 is 12 residues long. The CDR3: CSVDPSTDTQYF. The CDR3 nucleotides read TGCAGCGTCGATCCCAGCACAGATACGCAGTATTTT.

The rearrangement uses TRBV6-6 and TRBJ2-1, with TRBD1 identical over 10 bases. Germline V gene data show CDR1 as MNHNY and CDR2 as SVGAGI (reference sequence). After removal of 4 bases from V and 4 bases from J, the junction contained 1 base not matched to a gene. The CDR3 totals 14 residues. CDR3 in amino acids: CASSWDRGYNEQFF. The CDR3 coding sequence is TGTGCCAGCAGTTGGGACAGGGGATACAATGAGCAGTTCTTC.

The chain couples TRBV28 to TRBJ1-4; D is unclear. Trimming removed 7 bases from V and 5 bases from J, with 11 bases in between. Germline V gene lookup returns CDR1 MDHEN and CDR2 SYDVKM. This CDR3 is built from 13 residues. The CDR3 nucleotides read TGTGCCAGCACGGTGCCTTCGAATGAAAAACTGTTTTTT. Translating gives CASTVPSNEKLFF.

The chain joins TRBV6-1 to TRBJ1-6; D possibly corresponds to TRBD1 (6 bases). CDR3 length: 14 amino acids. From germline, CDR1 is MNHNS and CDR2 SASEGT. V was shortened by 2 bases and J by 9 bases, with 11 bases between the two germline ends. The CDR3 sequence: CASSEKQGRSPLHF. CDR3 bases: TGTGCCAGCAGTGAAAAACAGGGACGTTCACCCCTCCACTTT.

This chain uses TRBV9 with TRBJ2-7; D not certain. This CDR3 has 13 residues. CDR1 and CDR2 from the germline V gene are SGDLS and YYNGEE. V dropped 0 bases and J dropped 3 bases, with 7 bases sitting between them. The CDR3 loop reads CASSVAPVYEQYF. As DNA, the CDR3 is TGTGCCAGCAGCGTAGCCCCGGTCTACGAGCAGTACTTC.

This clone was found once. The chain combines TRBV28 with TRBJ2-1; TRBD2 is a possible D gene (6 bases). In germline, CDR1 is MDHEN, CDR2 SYDVKM. Trimming took off 6 bases at V and 12 bases at J, with 24 bases between the two ends. This CDR3 comprises 15 residues. The CDR3 region is CASSSPSSGPLGQFF. In DNA form, the CDR3 reads TGTGCCAGCAGCTCCCCCTCCAGCGGGCCCCTCGGGCAGTTCTTC.

The chain uses TRBV5-1 and TRBJ1-1; D may be TRBD1 (5 bases). This CDR3 spans 14 amino acids. Germline CDR1 is SGHRS and CDR2 is YFSETQ. V was cut by 6 bases and J by 2 bases, with 14 bases left in between. The DNA for the CDR3 is TGCGCCAGCACCTCATATGGGGGAAACACTGAAGCTTTCTTT. It translates to CASTSYGGNTEAFF. The full variable domain, in which reference TRBV5-1 and TRBJ1-1 provide the parts outside the CDR3, is KAGVTQTPRYLIKTRGQQVTLSCSPISGHRSVSWYQQTPGQGLQFLFEYFSETQRNKGNFPGRFSGRQFSNSRSEMNVSTLELGDSALYLCASTSYGGNTEAFFGQGTRLTVV.

The chain is built from TRBV9 and TRBJ1-1; 7 bases map to TRBD1. Germline V lookup: CDR1 SGDLS, CDR2 YYNGEE. There are 16 residues in the CDR3. V was clipped by 6 bases and J by 6 bases; unmatched bases: 17. CDR3 sequence reads: CASTLHPRQGEAEAFF. For the CDR3, the DNA is TGTGCCAGCACCCTCCACCCACGACAGGGAGAGGCTGAAGCTTTCTTT.

This clone was counted a single time. This sequence joins TRBV25-1 and TRBJ2-1, with D tentatively TRBD1 (6 bases). The germline CDR1 and CDR2 sequences are MGHDK and SYGVNS. This CDR3 is built from 17 residues. V was trimmed by 3 bases and J by 9 bases, leaving 24 bases between them. The CDR3 coding sequence is TGTGCCAGCAGTGAGGGTCGCAGGGGAAATATCATCGTTGAGCAGTTCTTC. Translating it yields CASSEGRRGNIIVEQFF.

This clone appeared a single time. For the CDR3, the DNA is TGCGCCAGCAGCTTGGGACTAGCGGGAGTAGAGACCCAGTACTTC. Its protein is CASSLGLAGVETQYF. The V and J genes are TRBV5-1 and TRBJ2-5; TRBD2 matches 12 bases. This CDR3 region has 15 residues. Germline CDR1 is SGHRS and CDR2 is YFSETQ. V lost 0 bases, J lost 4 bases, and 1 base stayed unmatched.

The rearrangement links TRBV11-3 to TRBJ2-1; D unclear. Deletions cut 5 bases from V and 0 bases from J, with 5 bases between. Germline lookup yields CDR1 SGHNT and CDR2 YENEEA. CDR3 length: 13 amino acids. The CDR3 nucleotides read TGTGCCAGCAGCCCTGGCTCCTACAATGAGCAGTTCTTC. Its translation is CASSPGSYNEQFF.

The CDR3 spells CASRVGPTDTQYF. The CDR3 nucleotides are TGTGCCAGCAGAGTGGGGCCGACAGATACGCAGTATTTT. The rearrangement joins TRBV2 to TRBJ2-3; D is possibly TRBD1 (5 bases). The germline CDR1 and CDR2 sequences are SNHLY and FYNNEI. The CDR3 is 13 amino acids. Trimming cost V 6 bases and J 3 bases, with 10 bases left between them.

V usage is TRBV5-4 and J usage is TRBJ2-4; D may be TRBD1 or TRBD2 (6 bases each). The ends were cut back, 7 bases at V and 9 bases at J, with 20 bases in the middle. This CDR3 spans 14 amino acids. CDR1 and CDR2 (germline): SGHNT, YYREEE (reference sequence). The CDR3: CASLGGWTDSIQYF. CDR3 nucleotide sequence: TGTGCCAGCTTGGGGGGTTGGACGGACAGCATTCAGTACTTC.

The chain joins TRBV7-2 to TRBJ2-2, with a weak D call TRBD2 (6 bases). This CDR3 spans 16 amino acids. V was pared by 5 bases and J by 4 bases, with 17 bases between. Looked up from germline, CDR1 is SGHTA and CDR2 is FQGNSA. This CDR3 reads CASSPKGSGPTGELFF. In DNA, the CDR3 is TGTGCCAGCAGCCCCAAGGGGAGCGGGCCCACCGGGGAGCTGTTTTTT. The full variable domain, in which reference TRBV7-2 and TRBJ2-2 provide the parts outside the CDR3, is GAGVSQSPSNKVTEKGKDVELRCDPISGHTALYWYRQSLGQGLEFLIYFQGNSAPDKSGLPSDRFSAERTGGSVSTLTIQRTQQEDSAVYLCASSPKGSGPTGELFFGEGSRLTVL.

CDR3 amino acids: CASGLAGGYHEQYF. The CDR3 DNA is TGTGCCAGTGGACTAGCGGGAGGTTACCACGAGCAGTACTTC. The rearrangement uses TRBV19 and TRBJ2-5; 14 bases are shared with TRBD2. The last part of the DNA fits TRBJ2-7 better; the J call may be wrong. CDR3 size: 14 residues. Germline lookup yields CDR1 LNHDA and CDR2 SQIVND (reference sequence).